The 20 T cell receptor beta chains presented below share a single source sample, sequenced in a study of T cell clones after liver transplantation. Here immunoSEQ multiplex PCR was the method, and the copy in TCRdb shows in-frame clones only, minus some. The sample lists some 20,000 clones; 80% to 90% were seen once. Sequenced material: CD8+ T cells from blood, taken before liver transplant. The origin of the receptors is a human donor who received a liver transplant.

The V gene is TRBV7-3, the J gene TRBJ1-2; D perhaps matches TRBD1 (5 bases). The germline V gene has CDR1 SGHTA and CDR2 FQGTGA. Trimming cost V 4 bases and J 8 bases, with 14 bases left between them. The CDR3 contains 13 residues. In DNA, the CDR3 is TGTGCCAGCAGCTCAGGGCCTAAGGGGGGCTACACCTTC. It encodes CASSSGPKGGYTF.

This chain joins TRBV7-6 and TRBJ2-3; 7 nucleotides match TRBD2. The trim removed 1 base at V and 5 bases at J, leaving 6 bases unmatched. The CDR3 contains 15 residues. Germline V gene sequence: CDR1 SGHVS, CDR2 FNYEAQ. The CDR3 reads CASSLGAGVVDTQYF. In nucleotides, the CDR3 is TGTGCCAGCAGCTTAGGGGCGGGAGTGGTAGATACGCAGTATTTT.

The chain carries TRBV27 and TRBJ1-2; D remains ambiguous. CDR1 is MNHEY and CDR2 is SMNVEV in the germline V gene (reference sequence). This CDR3 has 14 residues. V was clipped by 0 bases and J by 8 bases, with 13 bases between them. The CDR3: CASSLSGNRRGYTF. The CDR3 nucleotides read TGTGCCAGCAGTTTATCAGGCAACCGTCGGGGCTACACCTTC.

This chain uses TRBV5-6 with TRBJ1-5; no definite D call. The CDR3 runs to 14 residues. V dropped 3 bases and J dropped 6 bases, with 13 bases sitting between them. Germline V CDR1 and CDR2: SGHDT, YYEEEE. The chain's CDR3 is CASSSPQDPQPQHF. The CDR3 nucleotides are TGTGCCAGCAGCTCCCCGCAGGATCCTCAGCCCCAGCATTTT. Variable domain in full (rest from reference TRBV5-6 and TRBJ1-5): DAGVTQSPTHLIKTRGQQVTLRCSPKSGHDTVSWYQQALGQGPQFIFQYYEEEERQRGNFPDRFSGHQFPNYSSELNVNALLLGDSALYLCASSSPQDPQPQHFGDGTRLSIL.

The V call is TRBV19, the J call TRBJ1-1, with 8 bases matching TRBD1. CDR3 length: 14 residues. Germline V gene data show CDR1 as LNHDA and CDR2 as SQIVND (reference sequence). The ends lost 6 bases at V and 1 base at J; junction bases unmatched: 4. In DNA, the CDR3 is TGTGCCAGTAGGCCAGGGGGCCCGAACACTGAAGCTTTCTTT. This codes for CASRPGGPNTEAFF.

This clone has just a few counts. The chain couples TRBV28 to TRBJ2-7; a weak D match, TRBD1 (6 bases). Per germline, CDR1 MDHEN and CDR2 SYDVKM. The length of the CDR3 is 15 residues. Trimming stripped 6 bases from V and 3 bases from J, with 18 bases between. CDR3 coding DNA: TGTGCCAGCAGCCCTGTTAAGGAAGGGGGCTACGAGCAGTACTTC. It encodes CASSPVKEGGYEQYF.

The rearrangement uses TRBV9 and TRBJ1-3; a weak D match, TRBD1 (5 bases). This CDR3 has 16 residues. V lost 6 bases and J lost 0, with 16 bases in between. The germline V gene has CDR1 SGDLS and CDR2 YYNGEE. DNA of the CDR3: TGTGCCAGCACCGGGACCCCAGTGATCTCTGGAAACACCATATATTTT. Translating it yields CASTGTPVISGNTIYF.

The chain carries TRBV11-2 and TRBJ2-2; 9 bases map to TRBD2. Germline V gene lookup returns CDR1 SGHAT and CDR2 FQNNGV. The CDR3 has 16 amino acids. After removal of 2 bases from V and 5 bases from J, the junction contained 6 bases not matched to a gene. CDR3 amino acids: CASSLSASGTTGELFF. The CDR3 DNA is TGTGCCAGCAGCTTATCGGCTAGCGGGACAACCGGGGAGCTGTTTTTT.

The chain recombines TRBV2 with TRBJ1-1; D is unresolved. The CDR3 sequence is 14 residues long. Trimming took 7 bases from V and 0 from J, leaving 12 bases between them. Per germline, CDR1 SNHLY and CDR2 FYNNEI. This CDR3 is CASTPEVLNTEAFF. For the CDR3, the DNA is TGTGCCAGCACCCCTGAAGTTTTGAACACTGAAGCTTTCTTT.

The chain is built from TRBV4-1 and TRBJ1-4; D remains unclear. V was shortened by 4 bases and J by 6 bases, with 18 bases between the two germline ends. The germline V gene has CDR1 MGHRA and CDR2 YSYEKL. The CDR3 is made up of 16 amino acids. Written as DNA, the CDR3 is TGCGCCAGCAGCCTGGAACGGGCAGCGATCCATGAAAAACTGTTTTTT. Its translation is CASSLERAAIHEKLFF.

The V gene is TRBV6-1, the J gene TRBJ2-1; a weak D match, TRBD1 (6 bases). The CDR3 length is 15 residues. Trimming stripped 5 bases from V and 7 bases from J, with 18 bases between. Germline CDR1 MNHNS, CDR2 SASEGT. CDR3 DNA: TGTGCCAGCAGTTCAAGTCCAGGGGAAGGTAATGAGCAGTTCTTC. This encodes CASSSSPGEGNEQFF.

With regard to this clone: Other DNA sequences in the same sample also yield this CDR3. The chain combines TRBV27 with TRBJ2-7; a possible D gene is TRBD2 (6 bases). The CDR3 has 14 residues. V lost 0 bases to trimming and J lost 3 bases, with 9 bases between them. The germline V gene encodes CDR1 MNHEY and CDR2 SMNVEV (reference sequence). CDR3 sequence reads: CASSLSGTVYEQYF. Written as DNA, the CDR3 is TGTGCCAGCAGTTTATCCGGGACTGTCTACGAGCAGTACTTC.

This rearrangement joins TRBV4-3 to TRBJ1-3, with TRBD1 as a possible D gene (6 bases). This CDR3 has 19 amino acids. Trimming removed 3 bases from V and 1 base from J, with 22 bases in between. CDR1 is LGHNA and CDR2 is YSLEER in the germline V gene. CDR3 nucleotides: TGCGCCAGCAGCCAGGGACTTATCCGGGACACCAAATCTGGAAACACCATATATTTT. The encoded protein is CASSQGLIRDTKSGNTIYF.

This chain uses TRBV5-1 with TRBJ1-1; D is ambiguous. Per germline, CDR1 SGHRS and CDR2 YFSETQ. Trimming pared 6 bases from V and 2 bases from J, leaving 11 bases between. The CDR3 has 13 amino acids. For the CDR3, the DNA is TGCGCCAGCACCCTAATGCCCAACACTGAAGCTTTCTTT. It encodes CASTLMPNTEAFF.

This chain connects TRBV4-1 to TRBJ1-4; D is perhaps TRBD1 (5 bases). The CDR3 covers 15 residues. V shed 0 bases and J shed 3 bases, with 8 bases lying between them. Germline V gives CDR1 MGHRA, CDR2 YSYEKL. This CDR3 reads CASSQEKQANEKLFF. The CDR3 DNA reads TGCGCCAGCAGCCAAGAGAAACAGGCTAATGAAAAACTGTTTTTT.

CDR3 nucleotides: TGTGCCAGCAGCAACACCGGGGGGGATGAGCAGTTCTTC. Protein product: CASSNTGGDEQFF. The V call is TRBV9, the J call TRBJ2-1, with TRBD2 matching over 8 bases. Germline CDR1 SGDLS, CDR2 YYNGEE. The CDR3 covers 13 residues. The ends lost 4 bases at V and 8 bases at J; junction bases unmatched: 5.

The CDR3 loop reads CASSLKGAGGEQYF. CDR3 bases: TGTGCCAGCAGTTTAAAGGGGGCCGGAGGCGAGCAGTACTTC. The chain couples TRBV28 to TRBJ2-7, with TRBD1 matching 7 bases. Trimming removed 2 bases from V and 6 bases from J; junction bases left unmatched: 7. The germline CDR1 and CDR2 sequences are MDHEN and SYDVKM. The CDR3 runs to 14 residues.

The chain couples TRBV18 to TRBJ1-3; 7 bases agree with TRBD1. Germline loops: CDR1 KGHSH, CDR2 LQKENI. With V trimmed by 6 bases and J by 4 bases, 12 bases remained unmatched. This CDR3 is 16 amino acids long. Here the CDR3 DNA reads TGTGCCAGCTCCACTAAAGAGGGGGCGGCCGGAAACACCATATATTTT. This encodes CASSTKEGAAGNTIYF. Drawing the rest from reference TRBV18 and TRBJ1-3, the complete variable domain is NAGVMQNPRHLVRRRGQEARLRCSPMKGHSHVYWYRQLPEEGLKFMVYLQKENIIDESGMPKERFSAEFPKEGPSILRIQQVVRGDSAAYFCASSTKEGAAGNTIYFGEGSWLTVV.

The chain recombines TRBV4-1 with TRBJ2-7; 9 bases align to TRBD2. The CDR3 sequence is 16 residues long. Germline lookup yields CDR1 MGHRA and CDR2 YSYEKL. V lost 0 bases to trimming and J lost 6 bases; unmatched junction nucleotides: 9. The CDR3 nucleotides are TGCGCCAGCAGCCAAGATATGGGGAGCGGGAGGAGCGAGCAGTACTTC. Translating gives CASSQDMGSGRSEQYF.

This clone was counted a single time. V and J are TRBV7-6 and TRBJ2-3, with 7 positions matching TRBD1. Germline V gene lookup returns CDR1 SGHVS and CDR2 FNYEAQ. V lost 1 base and J lost 1; bases outside the gene matches: 11. There are 18 residues in the CDR3. CDR3 sequence reads: CASSLDTTGYERTDTQYF. For the CDR3, the DNA is TGTGCCAGCAGCTTAGATACGACAGGGTACGAACGCACAGATACGCAGTATTTT. The full variable domain, rest sourced from reference TRBV7-6 and TRBJ2-3, is GAGVSQSPRYKVTKRGQDVALRCDPISGHVSLYWYRQALGQGPEFLTYFNYEAQQDKSGLPNDRFSAERPEGSISTLTIQRTEQRDSAMYRCASSLDTTGYERTDTQYFGPGTRLTVL.